The sequence of this T cell receptor (beta chain) was determined in a study of CD8 T cells in Susac syndrome. Study results and limitations: The study acknowledged a relatively small number of individuals in its TCR sequencing and HLA analysis.

Concerning this clonotype: Antigen specificity is unknown.

Sequencing targeted TCR beta in T cells from blood (CD8+ and CD4+). The germline V gene encodes CDR1 SGHTA and CDR2 FQGTGA. V lost 6 bases and J lost 1, with 12 bases in between. The length of the CDR3 is 15 residues. With random hexamers, roughly 0.45 to 1 ug RNA was reverse transcribed. The immunoSEQ assay covered 54 Vbeta and 13 Jbeta segments for CDR3. TCRdb used MiXCR to reprocess the immunoSEQ multiplex PCR reads, holding one entry per CDR3 protein. This table holds about 300,000 distinct CDR3 sequences, approximately 90% found once. The sample comprised CD4+ T cells from PBMCs. The chain is built from TRBV7-3 and TRBJ2-2; D remains ambiguous. The clonotype comes from a human donor with multiple sclerosis. The CDR3: CASSPNGWNTGELFF. The CDR3 DNA sequence: TGTGCCAGCAGTCCTAACGGCTGGAACACCGGGGAGCTGTTTTTT.